Below are 14 T cell receptor beta chains sequenced from a single sample in a study of cytomegalovirus exposure and HLA in healthy donors. Produced via immunoSEQ multiplex PCR; TCRdb's table is partial and in-frame only. The table lists about 280,000 clones, 80% to 90% of them singletons. The specimen sequenced was PBMCs. These receptors were obtained from a young woman in good health and CMV-seronegative.

There are a few counts of this clone. This chain joins TRBV2 and TRBJ1-1; no clear D. Trimming stripped 8 bases from V and 4 bases from J, with 8 bases between. This CDR3 has 11 residues. Germline V CDR1 and CDR2: SNHLY, FYNNEI. The CDR3 region is CASGAVTEAFF. In DNA, the CDR3 is TGTGCCAGCGGAGCTGTCACTGAAGCTTTCTTT. The entire variable domain, with the rest obtained from reference TRBV2 and TRBJ1-1, is as follows: EPEVTQTPSHQVTQMGQEVILRCVPISNHLYFYWYRQILGQKVEFLVSFYNNEISEKSEIFDDQFSVERPDGSNFTLKIRSTKLEDSAMYFCASGAVTEAFFGQGTRLTVV.

J is TRBJ1-1 and V is TRBV7-3; 7 nucleotides line up with TRBD1. Trimming took 3 bases from V and 8 from J; bases not matched to a gene: 6. The CDR3 runs to 13 residues. Per germline, CDR1 SGHTA and CDR2 FQGTGA. The CDR3 region is CASSFSMDREAFF. As DNA, the CDR3 is TGTGCCAGCAGCTTCTCCATGGACAGGGAAGCTTTCTTT.

This clone was found a few times. Here the CDR3 reads CASRFTGLGEQYF. The CDR3 nucleotides are TGTGCCAGCAGATTTACAGGCCTTGGCGAGCAGTACTTC. This rearrangement joins TRBV2 to TRBJ2-7, with D perhaps matching TRBD1 (5 bases). Germline-derived CDR1 and CDR2 are SNHLY and FYNNEI. This CDR3 has 13 amino acids. Trimming stripped 6 bases from V and 6 bases from J, with 15 bases between.

CDR3 in amino acids: CASSVGLAGQLGSQYF. CDR3 DNA: TGTGCCAGCAGCGTAGGGTTAGCGGGGCAGTTGGGGTCGCAGTATTTT. This chain joins TRBV9 and TRBJ2-3; 8 nucleotides match TRBD2. The CDR3 totals 16 residues. V was pared by 0 bases and J by 10 bases, with 13 bases of the junction left unmatched. CDR1 is SGDLS and CDR2 is YYNGEE in the germline V gene.

The V call is TRBV12-5, the J call TRBJ1-2, with 7 nucleotides matching TRBD1. The CDR3 is made up of 15 amino acids. In germline, CDR1 is LGHNT, CDR2 FRNRAP. Trimming took 3 bases from V and 6 from J; bases not matched to a gene: 10. CDR3 coding DNA: TGTGCTAGTGGTTTATCCACAGGGGAGATCCATGGCTACACCTTC. It is translated as CASGLSTGEIHGYTF.

The chain employs TRBV10-3 and TRBJ2-1, with 9 bases that match TRBD1. With 6 bases clipped from V and 7 bases from J, the junction kept 13 bases outside the gene matches. The germline V gene has CDR1 ENHRY and CDR2 SYGVKD. The CDR3 is 16 residues long. DNA of the CDR3: TGTGCCATCAGGCCCTCGGACAGGGGACAGAGGAATGAGCAGTTCTTC. Its translation is CAIRPSDRGQRNEQFF.

This clone was found once. The chain links TRBV5-1 to TRBJ1-2; no definite D call. The germline gives CDR1 SGHRS, CDR2 YFSETQ. This CDR3 has 13 residues. Trimming took off 2 bases at V and 4 bases at J, with 9 bases between the two ends. The CDR3 DNA reads as TGCGCCAGCAGCTTCGACTCAGCCTATGGCTACACCTTC. It is translated as CASSFDSAYGYTF. The whole variable domain, filled in from reference TRBV5-1 and TRBJ1-2, reads KAGVTQTPRYLIKTRGQQVTLSCSPISGHRSVSWYQQTPGQGLQFLFEYFSETQRNKGNFPGRFSGRQFSNSRSEMNVSTLELGDSALYLCASSFDSAYGYTFGSGTRLTVV.

The V call is TRBV6-5, the J call TRBJ2-2; D not certain. This CDR3 is built from 15 residues. Trimming took 0 bases from V and 1 from J, leaving 6 bases between them. Germline CDR1 MNHEY, CDR2 SVGAGI. In DNA form, the CDR3 reads TGTGCCAGCAGTTACTCGGCTCTGAACACCGGGGAGCTGTTTTTT. It yields the protein CASSYSALNTGELFF.

This sequence joins TRBV19 and TRBJ2-1; 9 bases map to TRBD2. The CDR3 is 13 residues long. The J segment lost 8 bases and the V segment lost 1 base, leaving 0 bases of the junction unmatched. From germline, CDR1 is LNHDA and CDR2 SQIVND (reference sequence). The chain's CDR3 is CASSIGGGDEQFF. CDR3 nucleotides: TGTGCCAGTAGTATAGGCGGGGGGGATGAGCAGTTCTTC.

The gene calls are TRBV6-5 and TRBJ1-2; 12 bases agree with TRBD1. Germline CDR1 reads MNHEY; CDR2 reads SVGAGI. V lost 3 bases and J lost 7; bases outside the gene matches: 3. The length of the CDR3 is 14 residues. CDR3 in amino acids: CASSYGTGGSGYTF. The DNA of the CDR3 is TGTGCCAGCAGTTATGGGACAGGGGGCAGTGGCTACACCTTC.

The DNA of the CDR3 is TGTGCCAGCAGTCAAAGGGGAGAGACCCAGTACTTC. Translation gives CASSQRGETQYF. This chain uses TRBV6-1 with TRBJ2-5, with D perhaps matching TRBD1 (5 bases). The CDR3 covers 12 residues. Germline CDR1 and CDR2: MNHNS and SASEGT. Trimming took off 5 bases at V and 4 bases at J, with 8 bases between the two ends.

The chain links TRBV11-3 to TRBJ2-1; D unclear. CDR3 length: 13 residues. Trimming stripped 4 bases from V and 8 bases from J, with 12 bases between. Germline values: CDR1 SGHNT, CDR2 YENEEA. This chain's CDR3 is CASSSLIVDEQFF. The CDR3 DNA follows: TGTGCCAGCAGCTCCCTCATAGTGGATGAGCAGTTCTTC.

This clone was observed a handful of times. J is TRBJ2-7 and V is TRBV19, with 8 bases fitting TRBD1. Germline CDR1 reads LNHDA; CDR2 reads SQIVND (reference sequence). This CDR3 comprises 12 residues. V lost 5 bases to trimming and J lost 5 bases; unmatched junction nucleotides: 2. The CDR3 nucleotides are TGTGCCAGTAGTGGCAGGGGGCACGAGCAGTACTTC. Its protein is CASSGRGHEQYF.

V gene TRBV10-2 combines with J gene TRBJ1-2; D possibly corresponds to TRBD1 (5 bases). V lost 8 bases to trimming and J lost 0 bases, with 10 bases between them. The CDR3 is 13 amino acids. Germline CDR1 WSHSY, CDR2 SAAADI. The CDR3 nucleotides read TGCGCCAGCGGGGCCGGAGCTAACTATGGCTACACCTTC. Residues: CASGAGANYGYTF.